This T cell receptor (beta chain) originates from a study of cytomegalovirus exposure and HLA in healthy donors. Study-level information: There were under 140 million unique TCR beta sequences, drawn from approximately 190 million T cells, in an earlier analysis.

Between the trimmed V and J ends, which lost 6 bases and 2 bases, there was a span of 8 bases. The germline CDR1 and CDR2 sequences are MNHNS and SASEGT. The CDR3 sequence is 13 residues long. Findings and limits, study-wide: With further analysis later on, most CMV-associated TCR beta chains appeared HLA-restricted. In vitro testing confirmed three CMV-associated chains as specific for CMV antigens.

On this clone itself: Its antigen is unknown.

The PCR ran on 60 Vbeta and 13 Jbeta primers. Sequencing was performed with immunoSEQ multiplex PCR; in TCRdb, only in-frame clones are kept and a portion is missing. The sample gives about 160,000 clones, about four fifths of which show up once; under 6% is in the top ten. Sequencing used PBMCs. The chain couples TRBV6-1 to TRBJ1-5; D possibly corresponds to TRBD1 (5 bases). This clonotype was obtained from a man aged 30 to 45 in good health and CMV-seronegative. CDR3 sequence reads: CASSVQGNQPQHF. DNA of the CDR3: TGTGCCAGCAGCGTACAGGGCAATCAGCCCCAGCATTTT.